This T cell receptor (beta chain) stems from a study of blood T cells in healthy people across ages (dated by TCRdb to between 2014 and 2017). At the level of the whole study: Template switching captured roughly one uniquely barcoded TCR beta cDNA molecule per two T cells in model experiments. The study measured age-related changes in TCR beta repertoire diversity using deep sequencing normalized with unique cDNA molecular identifiers. Four age groups were formed from the donors: young (average 16 years), middle-aged (less than 40), aged (around 68) and long-lived (less than 85). To avoid experimental bias, donors of different ages were randomly spread across the sequencing lanes. The study analyzed two additional independent replicas of 1 million unique cDNA reads from the same blood draw for two donors, one aged 18 to 29 and one aged 80 or older. Points the paper makes about the study in general: Compared with the aged group, more naive CD4+ T cells, fewer expanded clones and increased TCR diversity were shown by the long-lived group, suggesting age selection. There was a strong correlation between observed TCR beta diversity and the percentage of naive T cells measured by flow cytometry. Estimates of total diversity based on one million sequenced T cells were regarded as lower bounds and as underestimates. Bulk unsorted PBMC profiling prevented conclusive comparison of naive and antigen-experienced compartments. Observed TCR beta diversity per million T cells fell roughly linearly with age, and a significant reduction was already apparent by age about 43. Donor CMV infection status was unknown, potentially confounding age-related changes in expanded clonotypes.

Donors were 30 to 45 systemically healthy Caucasian individuals from Russia aged roughly 6 to 95 years. Approximately 10 milliliters of peripheral blood were collected from each donor into EDTA-treated Vacutainer tubes. PBMCs were isolated by Ficoll-Paque density-gradient centrifugation, with at least 6.5 million obtained per sample. Trizol reagent was used to extract total RNA from the PBMCs, yielding at least 5.5 micrograms per sample. For every donor, an aliquot of PBMCs went through flow cytometry to measure the percentages of naive CD45RAhigh/CD27high T cells. Notes on this clonotype: It has no known antigen specificity. Base qualities are not recorded, but no much larger clone differs from it by a single base.

The method behind the library was 5' RACE. The sequencer listed for this sample is Illumina HiSeq 2500. A second PCR of 7 to 11 cycles was performed with a sample-barcoded 5' primer and a J-beta primer mix. A unique molecular identifier was introduced onto each TCR beta cDNA molecule by a template-switch 5' adaptor carrying 12 random nucleotides. Each sample yielded at least 2.5 million CDR3-containing paired-end reads. All of the RNA was converted into first-strand cDNA using the Mint cDNA synthesis kit, with a TRBC-specific oligonucleotide serving as the primer. All cDNA was treated with uracil-DNA glycosylase and then went through a first 18-cycle PCR with the universal primers M1SS and BC2_uni_R. Under the source paper's analysis protocol: Each sample was normalized by randomly selecting 1 million high-quality reads, each carrying a distinct molecular identifier. Instead of being binned into consensus sequences, reads with shared molecular identifiers were discarded. MiTCR, run with a Q25 quality threshold and the strictest error-elimination algorithm, handled CDR3 identification, clonotype clustering and error correction. Lower-bound total TCR beta diversity was estimated with a nonparametric unseen species model using Euler transformation. TCRdb reprocessing: public reads trimmed at Q25 with fastp, clones called with MiXCR, in-frame beta chains kept. Rows with one shared CDR3 protein collapse into an entry with the most common genes and DNA. TCRdb's processing, not the study's, gives the V and J calls here. This sample is represented by roughly 1.7 million distinct CDR3 sequences; about 31% of them were singletons. The leading ten clones occupy 11% of the sample.

V is cut back by 0 bases and J by 3 bases, with 10 bases in the junction unmatched. CDR1 DFQATT and CDR2 SNEGSKA were looked up in the germline V gene (reference sequence). CDR3 length: 17 amino acids, cysteine to phenylalanine. Here the CDR3 DNA is all that survives: 51 bases in frame from base 1. The chain couples TRBV20-1 to TRBJ2-3, with 9 bases aligning to TRBD2. This TCR came from a woman in her twenties or thirties in good health. Source material: blood. The CDR3 in this case is CSARDPVGSGRTDTQYF. The DNA sequence is given as TGCAGTGCTAGAGACCCGGTTGGTAGCGGGAGAACAGATACGCAGTATTTT.